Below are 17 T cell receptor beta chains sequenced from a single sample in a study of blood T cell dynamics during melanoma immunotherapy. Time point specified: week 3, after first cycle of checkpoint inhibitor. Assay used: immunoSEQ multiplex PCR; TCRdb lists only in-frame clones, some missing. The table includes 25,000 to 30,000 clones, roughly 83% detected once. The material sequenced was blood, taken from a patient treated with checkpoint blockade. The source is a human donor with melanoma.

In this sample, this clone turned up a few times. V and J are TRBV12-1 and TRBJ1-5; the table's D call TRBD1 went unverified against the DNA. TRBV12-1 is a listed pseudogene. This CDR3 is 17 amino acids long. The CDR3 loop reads CASSFAHSDRLIQPQHF. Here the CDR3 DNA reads TGTGCCAGCAGCTTTGCCCATTCCGACAGGCTAATCCAGCCCCAGCATTTT.

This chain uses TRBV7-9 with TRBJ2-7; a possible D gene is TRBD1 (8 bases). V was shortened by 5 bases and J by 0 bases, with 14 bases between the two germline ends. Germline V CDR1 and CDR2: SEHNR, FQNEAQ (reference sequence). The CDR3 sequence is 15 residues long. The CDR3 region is CASSRGDRSSYEQYF. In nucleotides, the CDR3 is TGTGCCAGCAGCCGGGGGGACAGGAGCTCCTACGAGCAGTACTTC. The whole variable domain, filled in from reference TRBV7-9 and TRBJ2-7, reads DTGVSQNPRHKITKRGQNVTFRCDPISEHNRLYWYRQTLGQGPEFLTYFQNEAQLEKSRLLSDRFSAERPKGSFSTLEIQRTEQGDSAMYLCASSRGDRSSYEQYFGPGTRLTVT.

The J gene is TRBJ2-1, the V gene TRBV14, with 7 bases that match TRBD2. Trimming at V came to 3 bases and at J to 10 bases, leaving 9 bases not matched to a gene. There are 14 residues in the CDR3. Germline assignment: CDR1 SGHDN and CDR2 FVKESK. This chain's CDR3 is CASSQGLPSSEQFF. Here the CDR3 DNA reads TGTGCCAGCAGCCAGGGACTACCCTCGTCGGAGCAGTTCTTC.

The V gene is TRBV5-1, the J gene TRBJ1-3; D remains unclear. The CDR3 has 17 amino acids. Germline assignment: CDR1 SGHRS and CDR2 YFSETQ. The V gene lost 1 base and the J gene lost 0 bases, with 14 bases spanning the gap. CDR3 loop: CASSLLGVPSSGNTIYF. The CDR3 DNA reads TGCGCCAGCAGCTTGCTTGGGGTTCCGTCCTCTGGAAACACCATATATTTT.

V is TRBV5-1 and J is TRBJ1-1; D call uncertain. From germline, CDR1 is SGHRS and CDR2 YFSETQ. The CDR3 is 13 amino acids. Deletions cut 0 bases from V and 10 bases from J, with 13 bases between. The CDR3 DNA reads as TGCGCCAGCAGCTTGGAGACGGGCCAAGGAGCTTTCTTT. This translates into CASSLETGQGAFF.

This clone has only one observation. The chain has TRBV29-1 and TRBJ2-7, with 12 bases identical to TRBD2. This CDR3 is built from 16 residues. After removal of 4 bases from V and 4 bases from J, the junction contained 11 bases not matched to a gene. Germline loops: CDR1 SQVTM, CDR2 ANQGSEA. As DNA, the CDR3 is TGCAGCGTTGTTTGGCTAGCGGGAGGGCTGTTTTACGAGCAGTACTTC. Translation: CSVVWLAGGLFYEQYF.

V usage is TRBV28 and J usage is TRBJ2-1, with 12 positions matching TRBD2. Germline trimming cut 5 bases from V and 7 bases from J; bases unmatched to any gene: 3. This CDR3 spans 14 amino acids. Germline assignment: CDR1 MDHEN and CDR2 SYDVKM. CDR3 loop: CASSLAGGFNEQFF. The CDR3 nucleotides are TGTGCCAGCAGTCTAGCGGGAGGGTTTAATGAGCAGTTCTTC. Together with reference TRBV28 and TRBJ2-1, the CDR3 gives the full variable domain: DVKVTQSSRYLVKRTGEKVFLECVQDMDHENMFWYRQDPGLGLRLIYFSYDVKMKEKGDIPEGYSVSREKKERFSLILESASTNQTSMYLCASSLAGGFNEQFFGPGTRLTVL.

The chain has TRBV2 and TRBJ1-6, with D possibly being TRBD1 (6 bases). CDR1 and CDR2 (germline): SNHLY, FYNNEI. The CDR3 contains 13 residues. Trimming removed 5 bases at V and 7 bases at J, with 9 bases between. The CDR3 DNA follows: TGTGCCAGCAGTAGGACAGCGAATTCACCCCTCCACTTT. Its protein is CASSRTANSPLHF.

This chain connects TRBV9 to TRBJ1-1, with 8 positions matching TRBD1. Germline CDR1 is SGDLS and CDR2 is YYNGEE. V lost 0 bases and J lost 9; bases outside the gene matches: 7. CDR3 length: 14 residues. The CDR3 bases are TGTGCCAGCAGCGTAGCGGACAGGGCAGGAAAAGCTTTCTTT. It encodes CASSVADRAGKAFF.

The CDR3 coding sequence is TGTGCCAGCAGCTTAGGGTCAGGGTCGGGTGGCTACACCTTC. Protein sequence: CASSLGSGSGGYTF. The chain employs TRBV7-8 and TRBJ1-2; possible D gene TRBD1, 5 bases. Per the germline V gene, CDR1 is SGHVS and CDR2 is FQNEAQ. Trimming took 1 base from V and 7 from J, leaving 13 bases between them. The length of the CDR3 is 14 residues.

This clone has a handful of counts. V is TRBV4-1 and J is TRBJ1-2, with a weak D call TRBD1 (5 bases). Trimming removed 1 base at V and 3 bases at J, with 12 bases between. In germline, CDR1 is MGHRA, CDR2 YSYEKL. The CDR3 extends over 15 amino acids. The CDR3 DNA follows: TGCGCCAGCAGCCAAGCTCCGGGGGGTGACTATGGCTACACCTTC. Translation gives CASSQAPGGDYGYTF.

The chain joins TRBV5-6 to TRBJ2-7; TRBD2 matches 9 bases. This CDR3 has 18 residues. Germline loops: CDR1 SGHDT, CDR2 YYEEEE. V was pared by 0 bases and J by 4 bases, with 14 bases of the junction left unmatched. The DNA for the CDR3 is TGTGCCAGCAGCTTGGTCACGGCACCGGGTAGCGGGGGATACGAGCAGTACTTC. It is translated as CASSLVTAPGSGGYEQYF. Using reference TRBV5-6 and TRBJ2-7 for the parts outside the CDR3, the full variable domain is DAGVTQSPTHLIKTRGQQVTLRCSPKSGHDTVSWYQQALGQGPQFIFQYYEEEERQRGNFPDRFSGHQFPNYSSELNVNALLLGDSALYLCASSLVTAPGSGGYEQYFGPGTRLTVT.

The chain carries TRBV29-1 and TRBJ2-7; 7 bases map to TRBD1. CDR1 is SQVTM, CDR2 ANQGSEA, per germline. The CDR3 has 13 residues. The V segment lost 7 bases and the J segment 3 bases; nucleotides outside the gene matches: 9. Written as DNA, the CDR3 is TGCAGCGCCCGGGACAGCGATAACTACGAGCAGTACTTC. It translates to CSARDSDNYEQYF.

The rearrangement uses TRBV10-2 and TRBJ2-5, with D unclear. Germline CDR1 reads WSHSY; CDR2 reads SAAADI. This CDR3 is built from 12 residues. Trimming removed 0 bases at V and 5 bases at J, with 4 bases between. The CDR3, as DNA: TGCGCCAGCAGTGAGTCGAGGGAGACCCAGTACTTC. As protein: CASSESRETQYF.

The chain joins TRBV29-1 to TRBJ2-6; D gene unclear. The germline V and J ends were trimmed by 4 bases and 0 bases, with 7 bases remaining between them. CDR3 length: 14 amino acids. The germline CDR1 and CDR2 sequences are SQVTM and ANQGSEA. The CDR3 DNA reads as TGCAGCGTTGTAGCCCCCTCTGGGGCCAACGTCCTGACTTTC. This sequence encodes CSVVAPSGANVLTF. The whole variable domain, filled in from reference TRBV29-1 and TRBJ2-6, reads SAVISQKPSRDICQRGTSLTIQCQVDSQVTMMFWYRQQPGQSLTLIATANQGSEATYESGFVIDKFPISRPNLTFSTLTVSNMSPEDSSIYLCSVVAPSGANVLTFGAGSRLTVL.

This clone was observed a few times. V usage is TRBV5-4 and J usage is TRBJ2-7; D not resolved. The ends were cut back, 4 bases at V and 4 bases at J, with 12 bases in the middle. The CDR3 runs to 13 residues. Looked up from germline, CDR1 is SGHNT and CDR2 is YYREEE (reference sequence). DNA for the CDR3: TGTGCCAGCAGCCTGGACGGGCCTTACGAGCAGTACTTC. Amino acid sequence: CASSLDGPYEQYF.

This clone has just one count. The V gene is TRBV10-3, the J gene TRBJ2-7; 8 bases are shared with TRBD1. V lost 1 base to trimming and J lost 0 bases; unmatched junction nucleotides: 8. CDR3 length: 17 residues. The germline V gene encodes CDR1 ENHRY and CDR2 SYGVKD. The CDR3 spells CAISELITDRGSYEQYF. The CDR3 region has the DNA TGTGCCATCAGTGAGTTGATCACCGACAGGGGCTCCTACGAGCAGTACTTC.